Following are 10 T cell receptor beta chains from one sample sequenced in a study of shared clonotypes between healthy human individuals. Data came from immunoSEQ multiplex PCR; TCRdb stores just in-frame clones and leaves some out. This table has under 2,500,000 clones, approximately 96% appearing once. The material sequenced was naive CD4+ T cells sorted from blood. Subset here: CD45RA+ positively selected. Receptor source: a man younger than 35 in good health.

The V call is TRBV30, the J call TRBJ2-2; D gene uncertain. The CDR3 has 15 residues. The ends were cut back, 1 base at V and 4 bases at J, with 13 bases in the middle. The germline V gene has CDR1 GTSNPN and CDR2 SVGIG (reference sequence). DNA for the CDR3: TGTGCCTGGAGTGAAGTAGGGAAGGGCACCGGGGAGCTGTTTTTT. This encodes CAWSEVGKGTGELFF. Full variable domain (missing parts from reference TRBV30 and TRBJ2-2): SQTIHQWPATLVQPVGSPLSLECTVEGTSNPNLYWYRQAAGRGLQLLFYSVGIGQISSEVPQNLSASRPQDRQFILSSKKLLLSDSGFYLCAWSEVGKGTGELFFGEGSRLTVL.

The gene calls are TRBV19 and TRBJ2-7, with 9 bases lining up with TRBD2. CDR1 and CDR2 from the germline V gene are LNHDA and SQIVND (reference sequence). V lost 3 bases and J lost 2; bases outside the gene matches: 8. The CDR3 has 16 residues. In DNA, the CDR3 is TGTGCCAGTAGTATGGGAAGCGGGAGGCTTCCCTACGAGCAGTACTTC. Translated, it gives CASSMGSGRLPYEQYF.

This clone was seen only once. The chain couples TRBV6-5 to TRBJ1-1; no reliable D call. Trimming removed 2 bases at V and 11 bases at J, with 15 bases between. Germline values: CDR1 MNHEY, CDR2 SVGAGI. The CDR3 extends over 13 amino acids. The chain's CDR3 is CASSYPAGGRAFF. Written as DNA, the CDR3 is TGTGCCAGCAGTTACCCGGCGGGAGGCCGGGCTTTCTTT.

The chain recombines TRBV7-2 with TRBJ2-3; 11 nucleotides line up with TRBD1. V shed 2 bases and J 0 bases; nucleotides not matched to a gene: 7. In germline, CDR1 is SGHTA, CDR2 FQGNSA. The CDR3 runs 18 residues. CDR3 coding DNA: TGTGCCAGCAGCTTACCCCCGGGACAGGGGGTTAGCACAGATACGCAGTATTTT. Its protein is CASSLPPGQGVSTDTQYF. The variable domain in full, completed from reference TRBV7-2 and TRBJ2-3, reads GAGVSQSPSNKVTEKGKDVELRCDPISGHTALYWYRQSLGQGLEFLIYFQGNSAPDKSGLPSDRFSAERTGGSVSTLTIQRTQQEDSAVYLCASSLPPGQGVSTDTQYFGPGTRLTVL.

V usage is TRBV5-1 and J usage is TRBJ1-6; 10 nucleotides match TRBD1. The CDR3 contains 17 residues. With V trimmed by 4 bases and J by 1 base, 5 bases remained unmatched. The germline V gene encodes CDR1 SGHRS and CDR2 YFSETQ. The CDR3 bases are TGCGCCAGCAGCCCGGGACAGGGGTGGTCCTATAATTCACCCCTCCACTTT. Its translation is CASSPGQGWSYNSPLHF.

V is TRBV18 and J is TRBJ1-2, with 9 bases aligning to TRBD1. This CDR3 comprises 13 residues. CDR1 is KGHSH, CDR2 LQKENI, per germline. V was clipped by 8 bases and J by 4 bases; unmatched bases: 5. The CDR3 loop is CASQGTGPYGYTF. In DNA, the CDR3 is TGTGCCAGCCAGGGGACAGGGCCCTATGGCTACACCTTC.

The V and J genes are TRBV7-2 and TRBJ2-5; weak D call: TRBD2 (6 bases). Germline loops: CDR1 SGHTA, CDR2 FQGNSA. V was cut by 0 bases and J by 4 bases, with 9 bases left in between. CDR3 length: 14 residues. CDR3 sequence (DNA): TGTGCCAGCAGCTTAGCGGGAGGTTCAGAGACCCAGTACTTC. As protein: CASSLAGGSETQYF.

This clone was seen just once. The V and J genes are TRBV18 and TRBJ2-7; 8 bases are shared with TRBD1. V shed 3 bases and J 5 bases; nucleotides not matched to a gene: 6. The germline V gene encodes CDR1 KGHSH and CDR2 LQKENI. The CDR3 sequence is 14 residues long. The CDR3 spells CASSPSTGAHEQYF. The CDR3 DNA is TGTGCCAGCTCACCGTCGACAGGGGCCCACGAGCAGTACTTC.

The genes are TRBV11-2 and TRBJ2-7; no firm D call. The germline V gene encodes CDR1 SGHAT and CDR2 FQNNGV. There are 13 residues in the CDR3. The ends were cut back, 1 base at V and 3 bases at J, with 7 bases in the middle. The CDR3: CASSLVLGYEQYF. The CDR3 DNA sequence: TGTGCCAGCAGCTTAGTACTGGGCTACGAGCAGTACTTC.

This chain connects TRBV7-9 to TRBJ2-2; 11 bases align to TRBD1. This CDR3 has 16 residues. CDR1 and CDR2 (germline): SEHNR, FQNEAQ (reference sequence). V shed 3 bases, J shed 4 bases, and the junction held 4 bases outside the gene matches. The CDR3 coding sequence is TGTGCCAGCAGCTTCCCCGGGACAGGGGGCACCGGGGAGCTGTTTTTT. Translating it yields CASSFPGTGGTGELFF.